This TCR beta chain emerged from a study of blood T cell repertoires in COVID-19. Assay: immunoSEQ multiplex PCR; the TCRdb copy retains only in-frame clones and omits some. The repertoire consists of approximately 200,000 clones, with roughly 87% occurring once and the leading ten covering 10%. V lost 2 bases, J lost 0 bases, and 2 bases stayed unmatched. CDR1 is SGHTA, CDR2 FQGTGA, per germline. This CDR3 region has 15 residues. This receptor was taken from a man between 18 and 29 years old with acute COVID-19. This chain joins TRBV7-3 and TRBJ2-7; TRBD2 agrees at 9 bases. The specimen sequenced was PBMCs or T cells enriched from blood (not recorded which). CDR3 DNA sequence: TGTGCCAGCAGCTTATCAGCGGGAGGCTCCTACGAGCAGTACTTC. Its translation is CASSLSAGGSYEQYF.